The rows below give T cell receptor beta chains drawn from one sample of a study of blood T cell repertoires in COVID-19. TCRdb's copy holds only in-frame clones and misses some; the assay was immunoSEQ multiplex PCR. In the table there are 190,000 or so clones, around 83% of which are singletons. Sequencing used peripheral blood. These receptors all stem from a woman aged 25 to 39 with active or convalescent COVID-19. CDR3s include the opening cysteine and the closing phenylalanine or tryptophan. The D gene is left open where the match is weak. Not all rows give a size; the values are once, few, many and, for expanded clones, a class.

size	V	D	J	CDR3	DNA
NA	TRBV28	NA	TRBJ1-1	CASSLLVSRQPFMNTEAFF	TGTGCCAGCAGTTTATTGGTCAGTCGACAGCCTTTCATGAACACTGAAGCTTTCTTT
NA	TRBV5-1	TRBD1	TRBJ2-2	CASRQGTAANTGELFF	TGCGCCAGCAGGCAAGGGACAGCTGCGAACACCGGGGAGCTGTTTTTT
NA	TRBV29-1	NA	TRBJ2-3	CSVGEYTDTQYF	TGCAGCGTTGGGGAGTACACAGATACGCAGTATTTT
NA	TRBV18	NA	TRBJ1-1	CAGRGTSGTEAFF	TGTGCCGGTAGAGGGACATCGGGCACTGAAGCTTTCTTT
NA	TRBV9	NA	TRBJ2-7	CASSVDPSLPEQYF	TGTGCCAGCAGCGTAGACCCATCACTCCCCGAGCAGTACTTC
NA	TRBV19	NA	TRBJ2-7	CASSHSIYEQYF	TGTGCCAGTAGTCACAGCATCTACGAGCAGTACTTC
NA	TRBV12-3/TRBV12-4	NA	TRBJ1-2	CASSLGEIYGYTF	TGTGCCAGCAGTTTAGGGGAGATCTATGGCTACACCTTC
few	TRBV6-4	TRBD1	TRBJ1-5	CASSDSMMGQDRGFYQPQHF	TGTGCCAGCAGTGACTCGATGATGGGGCAAGACAGGGGCTTTTATCAGCCCCAGCATTTT
few	TRBV5-1	NA	TRBJ2-7	CASSPRKRSYSYEQYF	TGCGCCAGCAGCCCCAGGAAGCGGTCCTACTCCTACGAGCAGTACTTC
NA	TRBV24-1	NA	TRBJ2-3	CATRGYLTDTQYF	TGTGCCACCAGGGGCTACCTCACAGATACGCAGTATTTT
NA	TRBV19	NA	TRBJ1-5	CASSISSNQPQHF	TGTGCCAGTAGTATTAGTAGCAATCAGCCCCAGCATTTT
NA	TRBV14	NA	TRBJ2-5	CASSQVQNQETQYF	TGTGCCAGCAGCCAAGTTCAAAACCAAGAGACCCAGTACTTC
once	TRBV25-1	TRBD2	TRBJ2-7	CASSEGSGIRSYEQYF	TGTGCCAGCAGTGAAGGGAGCGGGATCCGCTCCTACGAGCAGTACTTC
NA	TRBV18	NA	TRBJ1-3	CASSPGPGVGNTIYF	TGTGCCAGCTCACCGGGACCAGGGGTTGGAAACACCATATATTTT
NA	TRBV2	TRBD1	TRBJ1-5	CASRETGESNQPQHF	TGTGCCAGCAGAGAGACAGGGGAAAGCAATCAGCCCCAGCATTTT
once	TRBV7-7	NA	TRBJ2-2	CASSLGLNTGELFF	TGTGCTAGCAGCTTAGGGCTGAACACCGGGGAGCTGTTTTTT
NA	TRBV5-1	NA	TRBJ2-2	CASTPEGGSTGELFF	TGCGCCAGCACGCCAGAAGGGGGATCCACCGGGGAGCTGTTTTTT
few	TRBV7-8	NA	TRBJ1-1	CASRLDGLNTEAFF	TGTGCCAGCAGACTAGACGGCTTGAACACTGAAGCTTTCTTT
NA	TRBV9	NA	TRBJ2-3	CASSVKSYRTDTQYF	TGTGCCAGCAGCGTAAAGAGCTACCGCACAGATACGCAGTATTTT
NA	TRBV27	NA	TRBJ2-1	CASSFPGQHNEQFF	TGTGCCAGCAGTTTCCCGGGACAACACAATGAGCAGTTCTTC
few	TRBV9	NA	TRBJ2-1	CASSVDIGGKGTGNEQFF	TGTGCCAGCAGCGTAGATATTGGGGGCAAAGGGACGGGCAATGAGCAGTTCTTC
NA	TRBV14	NA	TRBJ1-4	CASSQIREVANEKLFF	TGTGCCAGCAGCCAAATCCGGGAGGTAGCTAATGAAAAACTGTTTTTT
NA	TRBV27	NA	TRBJ2-1	CASSLFGRQNEQFF	TGTGCCAGCAGTTTATTTGGCAGGCAGAATGAGCAGTTCTTC
NA	TRBV14	NA	TRBJ1-1	CASSQDYTGFMNTEAFF	TGTGCCAGCAGCCAAGATTATACAGGGTTTATGAACACTGAAGCTTTCTTT
NA	TRBV28	NA	TRBJ1-2	CASSTPWGGGYTF	TGTGCCAGCAGCACCCCTTGGGGCGGTGGCTACACCTTC
NA	TRBV6-2/TRBV6-3	TRBD2	TRBJ2-1	CASSPLAGGPSNEQFF	TGTGCCAGCAGTCCACTAGCGGGAGGGCCCTCGAATGAGCAGTTCTTC
few	TRBV30	NA	TRBJ2-7	CAWSGDISYEQYF	TGTGCCTGGAGTGGGGACATCTCCTACGAGCAGTACTTC
NA	TRBV6-5	NA	TRBJ1-2	CASSYSGGEGGYTF	TGTGCCAGCAGTTACTCAGGAGGGGAAGGCGGCTACACCTTC
NA	TRBV10-1	NA	TRBJ2-2	CASSPGSLRLGFTGELFF	TGCGCCAGCAGTCCGGGGTCTTTACGGTTGGGGTTCACCGGGGAGCTGTTTTTT
NA	TRBV2	TRBD2	TRBJ2-3	CASSPSGGEVDTQYF	TGTGCCAGCAGCCCTAGCGGGGGGGAAGTAGATACGCAGTATTTT
many	TRBV12-3/TRBV12-4	TRBD1	TRBJ1-5	CASSSGGQQPQHF	TGTGCCAGCAGTTCAGGGGGACAACAGCCCCAGCATTTT
NA	TRBV5-1	TRBD2	TRBJ2-5	CASSLRLAGARETQYF	TGCGCCAGCAGCCTACGACTAGCGGGGGCCCGAGAGACCCAGTACTTC
NA	TRBV28	TRBD1	TRBJ2-5	CASSSGQGILETQYF	TGTGCCAGCAGTTCCGGACAGGGGATATTAGAGACCCAGTACTTC
NA	TRBV14	NA	TRBJ1-2	CASSRQTNYGYTF	TGTGCCAGCAGCCGACAGACTAACTATGGCTACACCTTC
NA	TRBV29-1	NA	TRBJ1-5	CSVLVGNQPQHF	TGCAGCGTACTTGTGGGCAATCAGCCCCAGCATTTT
once	TRBV15	NA	TRBJ1-1	CATSRVGVTEAFF	TGTGCCACCAGCAGAGTAGGGGTAACTGAAGCTTTCTTT
NA	TRBV18	NA	TRBJ1-5	CASSPQLGGQPQHF	TGTGCCAGCTCACCACAGTTAGGGGGTCAGCCCCAGCATTTT
NA	TRBV5-4	TRBD1	TRBJ1-2	CATGNRGRVGYTF	TGTGCCACAGGAAACAGGGGGCGGGTTGGCTACACCTTC
NA	TRBV11-2	NA	TRBJ1-2	CASSPSGANYGYTF	TGTGCCAGCAGCCCGTCAGGGGCTAACTATGGCTACACCTTC
NA	TRBV6-6	NA	TRBJ2-7	CASSSGAYEQYF	TGTGCCAGCAGTTCGGGGGCCTACGAGCAGTACTTC
NA	TRBV30	NA	TRBJ1-3	CAWSVRGRGSGNTIYF	TGTGCCTGGAGTGTACGTGGCAGAGGGAGCGGAAACACCATATATTTT
NA	TRBV24-1	TRBD1	TRBJ2-2	CATSDPGGSNTGELFF	TGTGCCACCAGTGATCCAGGGGGTTCGAACACCGGGGAGCTGTTTTTT